The 10 T cell receptor beta chains presented below share a single source sample, sequenced in a study of shared clonotypes between healthy human individuals. Some clones are missing from TCRdb's copy, which holds only in-frame ones; the method was immunoSEQ multiplex PCR. The repertoire holds about 2 million clones, with 85% to 95% as singletons. The sample taken for sequencing was naive CD4+ T cells sorted from blood. Described subset: CD45RA+ positively selected. Receptors originate from a man younger than 35 in good health.

The rearrangement joins TRBV7-6 to TRBJ2-7; D may correspond to TRBD1 or TRBD2 (5 bases each). V dropped 5 bases and J dropped 6 bases, with 17 bases sitting between them. The CDR3 is 14 amino acids. The germline V gene has CDR1 SGHVS and CDR2 FNYEAQ. Written as DNA, the CDR3 is TGTGCCAGCAGCAATGGAGCGGCAGGGCGCGAGCAGTACTTC. It encodes CASSNGAAGREQYF.

The chain has TRBV5-1 and TRBJ2-7, with no clear D. V lost 6 bases and J lost 4, with 11 bases in between. CDR3 length: 12 residues. Germline CDR1 SGHRS, CDR2 YFSETQ. CDR3 in DNA: TGCGCCAGCAAAGGGTCCAATTACGAGCAGTACTTC. Translation: CASKGSNYEQYF.

The rearrangement uses TRBV29-1 and TRBJ2-3; D gene unclear. Trimming removed 5 bases at V and 4 bases at J, with 10 bases between. The CDR3 sequence is 12 residues long. Germline CDR1 reads SQVTM; CDR2 reads ANQGSEA. The CDR3 region has the DNA TGCAGCGTTACAGAAGGAGCAGATACGCAGTATTTT. Translating gives CSVTEGADTQYF.

This chain joins TRBV27 and TRBJ1-2, with 9 bases identical to TRBD1. This CDR3 comprises 14 residues. CDR1 is MNHEY, CDR2 SMNVEV, per germline (reference sequence). Trimming removed 5 bases from V and 7 bases from J; junction bases left unmatched: 8. The CDR3 loop is CASSPRGQGGGYTF. The CDR3 nucleotides are TGTGCCAGCAGTCCGCGGGGACAGGGAGGTGGCTACACCTTC.

The rearrangement uses TRBV10-3 and TRBJ1-1; D may be TRBD1 (5 bases). CDR1 and CDR2 from the germline V gene are ENHRY and SYGVKD. V dropped 10 bases and J dropped 6 bases, with 15 bases sitting between them. The CDR3 covers 12 residues. CDR3 bases: TGTGCCACCGGGACCCCCTCATCTGAAGCTTTCTTT. Residues: CATGTPSSEAFF.

The V and J genes are TRBV10-3 and TRBJ2-2; D gene ambiguous. From germline, CDR1 is ENHRY and CDR2 SYGVKD. This CDR3 is 15 amino acids long. V was pared by 0 bases and J by 6 bases, with 11 bases between. The CDR3 sequence: CAISESSEGPGELFF. The CDR3 coding sequence is TGTGCCATCAGTGAGTCGTCGGAAGGTCCCGGGGAGCTGTTTTTT.

The V and J genes are TRBV18 and TRBJ1-1; D gene uncertain. CDR3 length equals 13 residues. Germline-derived CDR1 and CDR2 are KGHSH and LQKENI. The ends were cut back, 8 bases at V and 3 bases at J, with 13 bases in the middle. CDR3 amino acids: CASSLRRYTEAFF. DNA for the CDR3: TGTGCCAGCAGTTTACGGCGGTACACTGAAGCTTTCTTT.

The V gene is TRBV5-4, the J gene TRBJ1-6; 7 bases align to TRBD1. The CDR3 has 15 residues. Germline trimming cut 6 bases from V and 8 bases from J; bases unmatched to any gene: 11. Germline V gene data show CDR1 as SGHNT and CDR2 as YYREEE (reference sequence). Written as DNA, the CDR3 is TGTGCCAGCACCCAACAGGGGCTAATAGATTCACCCCTCCACTTT. Its protein product is CASTQQGLIDSPLHF.

CDR3 bases: TGTGCCAGCAGTGACCAGGTTCCCCCCACACCCCTCCACTTT. It translates to CASSDQVPPTPLHF. This chain links TRBV6-1 with TRBJ1-6; D ambiguous. The CDR3 length is 14 residues. Trimming removed 3 bases at V and 11 bases at J, with 14 bases between. Germline V gene sequence: CDR1 MNHNS, CDR2 SASEGT.

The chain links TRBV5-4 to TRBJ1-2, with 8 bases matching TRBD1. V lost 4 bases to trimming and J lost 8 bases; unmatched junction nucleotides: 13. CDR3 size: 15 residues. Germline CDR1 reads SGHNT; CDR2 reads YYREEE (reference sequence). DNA of the CDR3: TGTGCCAGCAGCGCGGGACAGGCCCAGATCTTGGGCTACACCTTC. Translation: CASSAGQAQILGYTF.